Below are 29 T cell receptor beta chains sequenced from a single sample in a study of immune evolution from preneoplasia to lung adenocarcinoma (dated by TCRdb to the early 2020s). The library was prepared using the immunoSEQ multiplex PCR assay. TCRdb provides this immuneACCESS table in a form limited to in-frame rearrangements. Some clones are lacking; in checked studies, under half of them reflect an unresolved V gene, and why the rest are absent is not known. Present in this sample are 1,500 to 2,000 clones, 75% to 80% of which were seen just once. About 16% of the sample is taken by the ten largest. The sample was FFPE atypical adenomatous hyperplasia tissue from the lung. Explained via the paper, the cell subset or site label denotes: atypical adenomatous hyperplasia (AAH), lung preneoplasia. These receptors originate from a person between 65 and 80 years old with lung adenocarcinoma.

This chain links TRBV11-3 with TRBJ2-5; 7 positions agree with TRBD1. V was pared by 5 bases and J by 5 bases, with 14 bases of the junction left unmatched. CDR1 and CDR2 (germline): SGHNT, YENEEA. This CDR3 is 16 amino acids long. The CDR3 DNA reads as TGTGCCAGCAGCGGCCAACTGACAGGGTACGACGAGACCCAGTACTTC. Encoded protein: CASSGQLTGYDETQYF.

The rearrangement links TRBV11-2 to TRBJ1-2; D perhaps matches TRBD1 (5 bases). The CDR3 length is 15 residues. The germline CDR1 and CDR2 sequences are SGHAT and FQNNGV. V shed 0 bases and J shed 8 bases, with 16 bases lying between them. The CDR3 DNA reads as TGTGCCAGCAGCTTAGAAGGGGAAGGGTTTCGGGGCTACACCTTC. Encoded protein: CASSLEGEGFRGYTF.

The sample holds one count of this clone. This chain uses TRBV28 with TRBJ1-2; D not resolved. Trimming shortened V by 8 bases and J by 2 bases, and 15 bases separated the two germline ends. This CDR3 spans 14 amino acids. Germline-derived CDR1 and CDR2 are MDHEN and SYDVKM. CDR3: CASRTFPENYGYTF. In nucleotides, the CDR3 is TGTGCCAGCCGCACTTTCCCAGAGAACTATGGCTACACCTTC.

The chain carries TRBV14 and TRBJ2-7, with D unclear. V gave up 4 bases and J gave up 3 bases, with 4 bases separating them. This CDR3 has 11 residues. CDR1 SGHDN and CDR2 FVKESK come from the germline V gene. The CDR3 DNA follows: TGTGCCAGCAGCCCGGGCTACGAGCAGTACTTC. Amino acid sequence: CASSPGYEQYF.

V gene TRBV6-5 combines with J gene TRBJ2-3; D gene ambiguous. Germline V gene sequence: CDR1 MNHEY, CDR2 SVGAGI. The CDR3 totals 14 residues. V was trimmed by 7 bases and J by 3 bases, leaving 14 bases between them. CDR3 sequence: CASTPRVDTDTQYF. CDR3 in DNA: TGTGCCAGCACCCCAAGGGTGGATACAGATACGCAGTATTTT.

The chain is built from TRBV10-3 and TRBJ1-1; TRBD1 aligns across 8 bases. The CDR3 spans 14 residues. Per germline, CDR1 ENHRY and CDR2 SYGVKD. The J segment lost 4 bases and the V segment lost 3 bases, leaving 4 bases of the junction unmatched. CDR3 nucleotide sequence: TGTGCCATCAGTGAAAATACAGGGGGCACTGAAGCTTTCTTT. As protein: CAISENTGGTEAFF.

The chain carries TRBV15 and TRBJ1-5; D not resolved. This CDR3 comprises 13 residues. Germline V gene data show CDR1 as LNHNV and CDR2 as YYDKDF (reference sequence). With 5 bases removed from V and 8 bases from J, the gap between germline ends came to 13 bases. The CDR3 loop reads CATSPTGREPQHF. In DNA, the CDR3 is TGTGCCACCAGCCCGACTGGAAGGGAGCCCCAGCATTTT.

The CDR3 region is CASSLGQQDNGYTF. The CDR3 bases are TGTGCCAGCAGCCTCGGGCAGCAGGATAATGGCTACACCTTC. The V gene is TRBV5-4, the J gene TRBJ1-2; D ambiguous. The CDR3 consists of 14 residues. With 4 bases removed from V and 6 bases from J, the gap between germline ends came to 16 bases. Germline CDR1 reads SGHNT; CDR2 reads YYREEE (reference sequence).

The chain employs TRBV5-4 and TRBJ2-1, with D perhaps matching TRBD2 (6 bases). The CDR3 runs 16 residues. Trimming took off 3 bases at V and 1 base at J, with 14 bases between the two ends. The germline V gene encodes CDR1 SGHNT and CDR2 YYREEE (reference sequence). CDR3 in DNA: TGTGCCAGCAGCTCGACTAGAGAGCGTTCCTACAATGAGCAGTTCTTC. Translating it yields CASSSTRERSYNEQFF.

The rearrangement links TRBV7-9 to TRBJ2-7; 12 bases align to TRBD1. Germline V gene sequence: CDR1 SEHNR, CDR2 FQNEAQ (reference sequence). Germline trimming cut 4 bases from V and 2 bases from J; bases unmatched to any gene: 9. The CDR3 is 17 residues long. The CDR3 DNA sequence: TGTGCCAGCAGCTCTCTGTGGGGACAGGGGGCCACCTACGAGCAGTACTTC. Amino acids: CASSSLWGQGATYEQYF.

J is TRBJ1-1 and V is TRBV7-9, with D unresolved. The CDR3 contains 14 residues. Germline V CDR1 and CDR2: SEHNR, FQNEAQ (reference sequence). Trimming took 1 base from V and 4 from J, leaving 10 bases between them. Here the CDR3 DNA reads TGTGCCAGCAGCTTAGGGGGTCCGGGCACTGAAGCTTTCTTT. Translating gives CASSLGGPGTEAFF.

The chain uses TRBV7-8 and TRBJ1-2; D possibly corresponds to TRBD1 (6 bases). Trimming removed 4 bases from V and 7 bases from J, with 16 bases in between. Germline loops: CDR1 SGHVS, CDR2 FQNEAQ. The CDR3 length is 14 residues. The CDR3 loop reads CASSSERGSPGYTF. CDR3 bases: TGTGCCAGCAGCTCCGAAAGGGGGAGTCCTGGCTACACCTTC.

This clone occurred once. J is TRBJ1-1 and V is TRBV2, with D perhaps TRBD1 (5 bases). Germline V CDR1 and CDR2: SNHLY, FYNNEI. The germline V and J ends were trimmed by 5 bases and 8 bases, with 15 bases remaining between them. The CDR3 is 13 amino acids. CDR3 nucleotide sequence: TGTGCCAGCAGTCTGGACGGGACCAGGGAAGCTTTCTTT. Protein: CASSLDGTREAFF.

This chain uses TRBV30 with TRBJ1-2; a weak D match, TRBD1 (5 bases). The CDR3 is 14 amino acids. CDR1 is GTSNPN and CDR2 is SVGIG in the germline V gene (reference sequence). Trimming took 4 bases from V and 0 from J, leaving 12 bases between them. The CDR3 protein is CAWTAGPANYGYTF. The DNA of the CDR3 is TGTGCCTGGACGGCGGGGCCGGCTAACTATGGCTACACCTTC.

The chain is built from TRBV28 and TRBJ2-5, with D perhaps matching TRBD1 (5 bases). Trimming cost V 2 bases and J 5 bases, with 18 bases left between them. The CDR3 is 16 amino acids. Germline loops: CDR1 MDHEN, CDR2 SYDVKM. CDR3 region: CASSLPSGRVGETQYF. CDR3 bases: TGTGCCAGCAGTTTACCTTCAGGCAGGGTTGGGGAGACCCAGTACTTC.

The chain combines TRBV7-8 with TRBJ2-7; tentatively, D is TRBD1 (6 bases). V lost 4 bases, J lost 12 bases, and 13 bases lay in between. The length of the CDR3 is 11 residues. CDR1 is SGHVS and CDR2 is FQNEAQ in the germline V gene. CDR3 in amino acids: CASSSSGEPYF. Written as DNA, the CDR3 is TGTGCCAGCAGCTCTTCAGGGGAACCGTACTTC.

This clone was observed a handful of times. The rearrangement links TRBV7-2 to TRBJ2-1, with 7 bases identical to TRBD2. The CDR3 has 15 residues. With V trimmed by 5 bases and J by 8 bases, 12 bases remained unmatched. Germline V CDR1 and CDR2: SGHTA, FQGNSA. The CDR3 DNA reads TGTGCCAGCAGCCCCGTCCTAGCGGACATACATGAGCAGTTCTTC. It is translated as CASSPVLADIHEQFF.

The rearrangement links TRBV21-1 to TRBJ1-2. TRBV21-1 constitutes a pseudogene. This CDR3 is 15 amino acids long. This CDR3 is CASSKESLPNYGYTF. The CDR3 nucleotides are TGTGCCAGCAGCAAAGAATCCCTACCTAACTATGGCTACACCTTC.

A note on this clone: Other DNA sequences within the sample encode an identical CDR3. The rearrangement joins TRBV7-3 to TRBJ2-5; D tentatively reads TRBD1 or TRBD2 (5 bases each). Germline V gives CDR1 SGHTA, CDR2 FQGTGA. This CDR3 is built from 14 residues. V shed 5 bases and J shed 1 base, with 11 bases lying between them. The CDR3 reads CASSAGGSQETQYF. CDR3 DNA: TGTGCCAGCAGCGCTGGGGGAAGCCAAGAGACCCAGTACTTC.

V is TRBV6-5 and J is TRBJ1-5; 7 bases fit TRBD1. With 3 bases clipped from V and 5 bases from J, the junction kept 7 bases outside the gene matches. CDR1 and CDR2 (germline): MNHEY, SVGAGI. The CDR3 runs 15 residues. CDR3 region: CASSYTTGVDQPQHF. As DNA, the CDR3 is TGTGCCAGCAGTTATACAACAGGGGTTGATCAGCCCCAGCATTTT.

The chain is built from TRBV7-9 and TRBJ2-7; the match to TRBD1 covers 9 bases. V lost 5 bases, J lost 4 bases, and 6 bases stayed unmatched. Germline CDR1 and CDR2: SEHNR and FQNEAQ (reference sequence). The CDR3 contains 14 residues. The CDR3 DNA follows: TGTGCCAGCAGCGCGCCGGGACAGGGTTACGAGCAGTACTTC. The encoded protein is CASSAPGQGYEQYF.

The chain carries TRBV15 and TRBJ2-7; the D is unclear. The germline V gene encodes CDR1 LNHNV and CDR2 YYDKDF (reference sequence). The V end was cut by 0 bases, the J end by 4 bases, with 7 bases between. This CDR3 contains 13 residues. The CDR3 DNA is TGTGCCACCAGCAGAGACAGACCGTACGAGCAGTACTTC. It yields the protein CATSRDRPYEQYF.

V gene TRBV5-8 combines with J gene TRBJ2-4; a weak D match, TRBD1 (6 bases). The ends were cut back, 0 bases at V and 2 bases at J, with 9 bases in the middle. This CDR3 has 15 amino acids. The germline V gene encodes CDR1 SGHTS and CDR2 YDEGEE. The CDR3 sequence is CASSLDRETKNIQYF. CDR3 sequence (DNA): TGTGCCAGCAGCTTGGACAGGGAAACCAAAAACATTCAGTACTTC. The whole variable domain, remainder taken from reference TRBV5-8 and TRBJ2-4, is EAGVTQSPTHLIKTRGQQATLRCSPISGHTSVYWYQQALGLGLQFLLWYDEGEERNRGNFPPRFSGRQFPNYSSELNVNALELEDSALYLCASSLDRETKNIQYFGAGTRLSVL.

The CDR3 nucleotides read TGTGCCAGCAGCTTAGCGGTCGGCTCCCGCGAGGTTTACTTC. Translation gives CASSLAVGSREVYF. The V and J genes are TRBV7-9 and TRBJ2-7; no clear D gene. CDR1 SEHNR and CDR2 FQNEAQ come from the germline V gene (reference sequence). Trimming pared 0 bases from V and 13 bases from J, leaving 19 bases between. CDR3 length: 14 amino acids.

The chain joins TRBV5-6 to TRBJ1-4; D remains ambiguous. The V and J ends lost 0 bases and 5 bases respectively, with 11 bases between them. Germline V gives CDR1 SGHDT, CDR2 YYEEEE. The CDR3 is made up of 15 amino acids. The CDR3 loop reads CASSLVGGENEKLFF. CDR3 sequence (DNA): TGTGCCAGCAGCTTGGTGGGTGGGGAAAATGAAAAACTGTTTTTT.

This clone showed up just a few times. The J gene is TRBJ2-7, the V gene TRBV7-2, with D uncertain. CDR3 size: 14 residues. The V gene lost 0 bases and the J gene lost 1 base, with 7 bases spanning the gap. CDR1 and CDR2 (germline): SGHTA, FQGNSA. In DNA form, the CDR3 reads TGTGCCAGCAGCTTAGCAATGGGTTCCTACGAGCAGTACTTC. This encodes CASSLAMGSYEQYF.

CDR3 DNA: TGTGCCACGCTCGACAGGGGTACCGGGGAGCTGTTTTTT. Translation gives CATLDRGTGELFF. This chain uses TRBV10-3 with TRBJ2-2; 8 bases match TRBD1. The germline V gene encodes CDR1 ENHRY and CDR2 SYGVKD. CDR3 length: 13 amino acids. V dropped 10 bases and J dropped 5; count of bases not matched to a gene: 6.

Here the CDR3 DNA reads TGTGCCAGCTCAGCCGGGAGAGTGTACAATGAGCAGTTCTTC. It codes for CASSAGRVYNEQFF. The genes are TRBV28 and TRBJ2-1, with D perhaps TRBD2 (6 bases). This CDR3 has 14 residues. Trimming left V 8 bases short and J 4 bases short, with 15 bases between. Germline V gives CDR1 MDHEN, CDR2 SYDVKM.

J is TRBJ1-1 and V is TRBV6-5; maybe TRBD1 (6 bases). The V and J ends lost 6 bases and 6 bases respectively, with 14 bases between them. CDR3 length: 13 residues. Germline CDR1 is MNHEY and CDR2 is SVGAGI. CDR3 coding DNA: TGTGCCAGCAGCCCAACAGGGATCCCTGAAGCTTTCTTT. It yields the protein CASSPTGIPEAFF.